This T cell receptor (beta chain) was identified in a study of T cell repertoires in cytomegalovirus infection. Overall study: CMV infection plus the matching HLA type was flagged by public TCR beta signatures. General study results and limits: Adding up the frequency of public TCR beta families identified people who carried CMV plus the relevant HLA. The ex vivo response showed dominance by HLA-C-restricted CMV-specific TCR beta clonotypes.

TCRdb re-called the reads with MiXCR, one entry per CDR3 protein. This table holds 150,000 to 180,000 distinct CDR3 sequences, about 20% found once. As to this clonotype: What it binds is unknown.

Germline V gives CDR1 MDHEN, CDR2 SYDVKM. The CDR3 covers 16 residues. With 3 bases clipped from V and 8 bases from J, the junction kept 11 bases outside the gene matches. The sample was PBMCs. This clonotype was obtained from a human donor in good health (CMV status not recorded). Some clones in this sample may be carry-over from other donors' samples. This rearrangement joins TRBV28 to TRBJ2-1; 9 bases are shared with TRBD1. This CDR3 reads CASSLPNRGQGYEQFF. As DNA, the CDR3 is TGTGCCAGCAGTTTGCCGAACAGGGGGCAAGGGTATGAGCAGTTCTTC.